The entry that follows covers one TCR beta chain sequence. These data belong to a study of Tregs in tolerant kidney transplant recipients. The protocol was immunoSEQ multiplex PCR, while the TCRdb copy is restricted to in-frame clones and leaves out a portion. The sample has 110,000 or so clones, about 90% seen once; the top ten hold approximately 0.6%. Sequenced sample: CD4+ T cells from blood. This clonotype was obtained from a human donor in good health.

The CDR3 loop reads CASSPSSGDYEQYF. For the CDR3, the DNA is TGTGCCAGCTCACCCTCTAGCGGAGACTACGAGCAGTACTTC. The chain has TRBV18 and TRBJ2-7, with 7 bases identical to TRBD2. CDR1 KGHSH and CDR2 LQKENI come from the germline V gene. The J segment lost 3 bases and the V segment lost 3 bases, leaving 5 bases of the junction unmatched. This CDR3 is 14 amino acids long.